Following are 14 T cell receptor beta chains from one sample sequenced in a study of shared clonotypes between healthy human individuals. The data were produced by immunoSEQ multiplex PCR, yet TCRdb's version contains in-frame clones alone and is incomplete. The sample contains roughly 2 million clones, roughly 94% of which appear only once. The sample was naive CD4+ T cells sorted from blood. Subset described: CD45RA+ positively selected. These receptors all stem from a man aged 18 to 29 in good health.

The CDR3 DNA reads TGTGCCAGCAGCCAGGACTCTACCTCCCAAGAGACCCAGTACTTC. Amino acid sequence: CASSQDSTSQETQYF. The chain has TRBV14 and TRBJ2-5; possibly TRBD2 for D (5 bases). Germline CDR1 SGHDN, CDR2 FVKESK. The CDR3 totals 15 residues. Trimming pared 3 bases from V and 1 base from J, leaving 12 bases between.

This clone has just one count. The rearrangement joins TRBV6-5 to TRBJ1-6; unclear D gene. The CDR3 consists of 13 residues. The germline V gene has CDR1 MNHEY and CDR2 SVGAGI. The V end was cut by 8 bases, the J end by 6 bases, with 11 bases between. CDR3: CASSPSPNSPLHF. The CDR3 DNA follows: TGTGCCAGCTCTCCGTCCCCTAATTCACCCCTCCACTTT.

The chain links TRBV30 to TRBJ1-3; D unresolved. V was clipped by 0 bases and J by 8 bases, with 14 bases between them. The CDR3 has 14 residues. Germline V CDR1 and CDR2: GTSNPN, SVGIG (reference sequence). This CDR3 reads CAWSVGQARDTIYF. In DNA form, the CDR3 reads TGTGCCTGGAGTGTAGGGCAGGCCCGGGACACCATATATTTT.

This rearrangement joins TRBV5-4 to TRBJ1-6, with TRBD1 matching 8 bases. CDR1 and CDR2 (germline): SGHNT, YYREEE (reference sequence). The CDR3 spans 15 residues. V was clipped by 1 base and J by 8 bases; unmatched bases: 5. The DNA of the CDR3 is TGTGCCAGCAGCTTGCCAGGACAGGGCCATTCACCCCTCCACTTT. Its translation: CASSLPGQGHSPLHF.

The chain combines TRBV28 with TRBJ2-7; no clear D gene. CDR3 length: 16 amino acids. Trimming shortened V by 4 bases and J by 1 base, and 17 bases separated the two germline ends. The germline V gene has CDR1 MDHEN and CDR2 SYDVKM. The CDR3 is CASSSPVAPESYEQYF. CDR3 nucleotides: TGTGCCAGCAGTTCCCCCGTGGCTCCGGAATCCTACGAGCAGTACTTC.

This chain uses TRBV7-2 with TRBJ2-7; 8 bases map to TRBD2. CDR1 and CDR2 from the germline V gene are SGHTA and FQGNSA. The CDR3 is made up of 15 amino acids. After removal of 0 bases from V and 4 bases from J, the junction contained 5 bases not matched to a gene. The CDR3 here is CASSLASGGVYEQYF. CDR3 nucleotide sequence: TGTGCCAGCAGCTTAGCGTCGGGGGGGGTTTACGAGCAGTACTTC.

The chain joins TRBV28 to TRBJ1-2; D is uncertain. Germline values: CDR1 MDHEN, CDR2 SYDVKM. V was clipped by 7 bases and J by 2 bases, with 5 bases between them. The CDR3 extends over 11 amino acids. CDR3 in amino acids: CASIANYGYTF. The CDR3, as DNA: TGTGCCAGCATCGCCAACTATGGCTACACCTTC.

This chain uses TRBV2 with TRBJ2-5, with D tentatively TRBD1 or TRBD2 (5 bases each). Germline CDR1 and CDR2: SNHLY and FYNNEI. This CDR3 spans 15 amino acids. Trimming took off 6 bases at V and 1 base at J, with 15 bases between the two ends. The CDR3 reads CASRHTRDPQETQYF. The DNA of the CDR3 is TGTGCCAGCAGGCACACCCGGGACCCCCAAGAGACCCAGTACTTC.

The V and J genes are TRBV9 and TRBJ1-2; no clear D. CDR1 is SGDLS, CDR2 YYNGEE, per germline. CDR3 length equals 15 residues. Trimming stripped 0 bases from V and 4 bases from J, with 13 bases between. Here the CDR3 DNA reads TGTGCCAGCAGCGTAGGCAGCCAAGGAACCTATGGCTACACCTTC. Its translation is CASSVGSQGTYGYTF.

This clone was counted a few times. No conserved phenylalanine or tryptophan ends this CDR3, so it is likely a read error. It is unclear where the CDR3 begins or ends on the DNA, so no DNA is shown, and the CDR3 is as TCRdb lists it. The chain is built from TRBV6-1 and TRBJ2-7; the tabulated D call, TRBD1, remains unverified against the DNA. Ends included, the CDR3 has 13 residues. CDR1 is MNHNS, CDR2 SASEGT, per germline. Here the CDR3 reads CASSDTPGQSPSI.

The chain employs TRBV6-1 and TRBJ1-5; D unclear. Germline V gives CDR1 MNHNS, CDR2 SASEGT. V was cut by 8 bases and J by 2 bases, with 10 bases left in between. The CDR3 has 13 residues. CDR3 loop: CASDQKGNQPQHF. CDR3 bases: TGTGCCAGCGATCAGAAGGGCAATCAGCCCCAGCATTTT.

The chain is built from TRBV7-9 and TRBJ2-3; 11 nucleotides match TRBD2. The V segment lost 5 bases and the J segment 2 bases; nucleotides outside the gene matches: 6. The CDR3 length is 16 residues. Germline CDR1 reads SEHNR; CDR2 reads FQNEAQ (reference sequence). This CDR3 reads CASSKGLAETTDTQYF. The CDR3 bases are TGTGCCAGCAGCAAGGGACTAGCGGAGACCACAGATACGCAGTATTTT.

V gene TRBV27 combines with J gene TRBJ1-6; possible D gene TRBD1, 5 bases. V shed 7 bases and J shed 9 bases, with 22 bases lying between them. Per the germline V gene, CDR1 is MNHEY and CDR2 is SMNVEV (reference sequence). This CDR3 is 16 amino acids long. The CDR3 here is CASILPSPGGISPLHF. DNA for the CDR3: TGTGCCAGCATCCTTCCGTCCCCGGGGGGAATTTCACCCCTCCACTTT.

The V call is TRBV30, the J call TRBJ1-2; D not resolved. The V end was cut by 0 bases, the J end by 4 bases, with 9 bases between. CDR3 length: 13 residues. CDR1 is GTSNPN, CDR2 SVGIG, per germline (reference sequence). CDR3 DNA: TGTGCCTGGAGTGTAGTGGGCATCTATGGCTACACCTTC. This codes for CAWSVVGIYGYTF.